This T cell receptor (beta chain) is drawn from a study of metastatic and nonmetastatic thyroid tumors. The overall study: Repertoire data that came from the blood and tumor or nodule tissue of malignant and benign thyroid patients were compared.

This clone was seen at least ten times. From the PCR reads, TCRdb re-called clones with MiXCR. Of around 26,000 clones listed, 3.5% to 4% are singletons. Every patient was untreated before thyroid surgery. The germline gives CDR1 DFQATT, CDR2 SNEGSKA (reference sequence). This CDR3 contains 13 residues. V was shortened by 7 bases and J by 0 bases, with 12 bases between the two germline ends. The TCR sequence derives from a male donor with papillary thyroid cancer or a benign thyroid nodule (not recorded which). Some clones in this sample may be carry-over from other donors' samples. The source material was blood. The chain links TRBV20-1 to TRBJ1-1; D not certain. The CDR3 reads CSGARQLNTEAFF. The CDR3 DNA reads TGCAGTGGAGCGAGACAATTGAACACTGAAGCTTTCTTT.